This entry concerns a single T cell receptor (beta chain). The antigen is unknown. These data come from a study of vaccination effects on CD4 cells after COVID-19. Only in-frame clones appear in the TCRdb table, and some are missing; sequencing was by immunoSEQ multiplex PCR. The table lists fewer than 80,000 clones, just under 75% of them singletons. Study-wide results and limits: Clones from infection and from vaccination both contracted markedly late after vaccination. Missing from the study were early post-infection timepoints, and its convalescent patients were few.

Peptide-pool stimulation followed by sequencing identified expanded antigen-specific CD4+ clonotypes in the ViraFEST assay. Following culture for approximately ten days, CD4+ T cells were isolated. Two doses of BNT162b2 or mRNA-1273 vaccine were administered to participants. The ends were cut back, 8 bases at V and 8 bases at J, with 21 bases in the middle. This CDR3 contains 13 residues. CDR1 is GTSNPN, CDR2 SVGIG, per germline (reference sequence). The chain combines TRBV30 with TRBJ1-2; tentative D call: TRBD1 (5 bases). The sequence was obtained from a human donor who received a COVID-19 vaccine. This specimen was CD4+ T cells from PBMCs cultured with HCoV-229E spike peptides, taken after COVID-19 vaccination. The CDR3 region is CAGGEGLTLGYTF. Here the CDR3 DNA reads TGTGCCGGGGGTGAAGGGCTTACTCTGGGCTACACCTTC.